These 3 T cell receptor beta chains came from one sample sequenced in a study of cytomegalovirus exposure and HLA in healthy donors. PCR amplification relied on 60 Vbeta primers (plus 13 Jbeta primers). This table comes from immunoSEQ multiplex PCR, and its TCRdb copy is limited to in-frame clones, with some not included. The sample holds about 160,000 clones, roughly 79% seen once. The source material was PBMCs. Receptor source: a man aged 18-30 years in good health and CMV-seropositive.

As to this clone: Additional DNA sequences in this sample encode the identical CDR3. V is TRBV5-1 and J is TRBJ2-2; the D is unclear. The CDR3 contains 13 residues. Trimming took 0 bases from V and 4 from J, leaving 4 bases between them. The germline CDR1 and CDR2 sequences are SGHRS and YFSETQ. The CDR3: CASSLASTGELFF. Here the CDR3 DNA reads TGCGCCAGCAGCTTGGCCTCCACCGGGGAGCTGTTTTTT.

This chain links TRBV28 with TRBJ2-6, with D perhaps matching TRBD2 (7 bases). Germline V lookup: CDR1 MDHEN, CDR2 SYDVKM. The CDR3 totals 16 residues. V lost 10 bases, J lost 0 bases, and 16 bases lay in between. The CDR3 DNA is TGTGCCATCCTAGGGGGAGGGAGCTCTGGGGCCAACGTCCTGACTTTC. Its translation: CAILGGGSSGANVLTF.

V usage is TRBV6-1 and J usage is TRBJ2-6; D might be TRBD1 (6 bases). The CDR3 loop spans 15 amino acids. V gave up 7 bases and J gave up 1 base, with 11 bases separating them. CDR1 and CDR2 (germline): MNHNS, SASEGT. CDR3 loop: CASTGQLSGANVLTF. The CDR3 DNA reads as TGTGCCAGCACCGGACAGTTATCTGGGGCCAACGTCCTGACTTTC.